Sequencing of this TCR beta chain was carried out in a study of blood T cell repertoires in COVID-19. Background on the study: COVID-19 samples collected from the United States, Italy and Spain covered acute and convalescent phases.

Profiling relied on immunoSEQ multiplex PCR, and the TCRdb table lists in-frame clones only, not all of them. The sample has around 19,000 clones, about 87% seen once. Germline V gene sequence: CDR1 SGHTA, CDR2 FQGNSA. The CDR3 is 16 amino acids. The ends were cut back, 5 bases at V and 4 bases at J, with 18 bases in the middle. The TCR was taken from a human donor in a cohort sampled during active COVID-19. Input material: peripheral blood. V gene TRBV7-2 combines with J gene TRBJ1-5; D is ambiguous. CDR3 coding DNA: TGTGCCAGCAGCCCCAGCCCTCTAGAAGTGAATCAGCCCCAGCATTTT. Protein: CASSPSPLEVNQPQHF.